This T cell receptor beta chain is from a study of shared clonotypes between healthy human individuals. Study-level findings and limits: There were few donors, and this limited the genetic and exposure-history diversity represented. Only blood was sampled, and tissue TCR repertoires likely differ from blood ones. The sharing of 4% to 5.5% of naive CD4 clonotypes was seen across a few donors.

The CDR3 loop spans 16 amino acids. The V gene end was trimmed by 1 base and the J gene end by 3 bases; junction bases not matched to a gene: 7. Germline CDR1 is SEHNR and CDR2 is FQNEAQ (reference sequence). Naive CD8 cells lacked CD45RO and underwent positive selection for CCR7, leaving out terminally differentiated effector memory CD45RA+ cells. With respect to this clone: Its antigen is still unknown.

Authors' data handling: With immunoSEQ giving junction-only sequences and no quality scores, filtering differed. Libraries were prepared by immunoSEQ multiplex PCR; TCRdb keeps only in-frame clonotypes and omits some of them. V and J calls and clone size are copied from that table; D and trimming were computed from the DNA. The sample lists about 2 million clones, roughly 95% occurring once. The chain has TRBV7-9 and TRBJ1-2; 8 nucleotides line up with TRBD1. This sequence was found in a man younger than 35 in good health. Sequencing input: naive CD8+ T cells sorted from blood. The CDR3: CASSLVAGGLYYGYTF. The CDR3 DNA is TGTGCCAGCAGCTTAGTGGCAGGGGGCTTGTACTATGGCTACACCTTC.